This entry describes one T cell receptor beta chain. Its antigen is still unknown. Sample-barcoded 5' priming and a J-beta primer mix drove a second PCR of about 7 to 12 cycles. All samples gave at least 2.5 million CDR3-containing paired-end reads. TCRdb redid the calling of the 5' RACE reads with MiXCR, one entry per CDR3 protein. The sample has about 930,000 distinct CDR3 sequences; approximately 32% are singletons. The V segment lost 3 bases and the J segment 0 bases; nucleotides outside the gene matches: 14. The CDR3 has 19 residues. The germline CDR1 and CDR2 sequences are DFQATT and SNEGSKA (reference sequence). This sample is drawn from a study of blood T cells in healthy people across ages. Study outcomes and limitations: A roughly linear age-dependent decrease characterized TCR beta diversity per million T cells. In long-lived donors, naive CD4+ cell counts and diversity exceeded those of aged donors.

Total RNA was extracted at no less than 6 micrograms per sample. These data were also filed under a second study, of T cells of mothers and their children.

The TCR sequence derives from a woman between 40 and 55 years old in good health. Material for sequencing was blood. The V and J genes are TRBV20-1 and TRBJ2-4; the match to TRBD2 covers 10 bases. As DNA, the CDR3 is TGCAGTGCTAGTTCACTAGCGGGAAACTCGGGGCTAGCCAAAAACATTCAGTACTTC. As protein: CSASSLAGNSGLAKNIQYF.